This T cell receptor beta chain appears in the sequencing data of a study of cytomegalovirus exposure and HLA in healthy donors (TCRdb year 2017). Study-wide context: In an earlier analysis of 587 of the donors, approximately 260 Gb of sequence data and just under 120 million unique TCR beta sequences from roughly 190 million T cells were reported. About 300 gigabases of sequencing data and some 85 million unique TCR sequences were included in an early release covering around 650 HLA-typed donors. Of the roughly 390 genotyped donors, 81% were placed in the genetic ancestry cluster associated with self-reported Caucasian donors. The aim of the study was to test whether cataloging public T cell receptors could identify signatures of past pathogen exposure. The T cell repertoires of under 750 subjects were profiled by immunosequencing and related to cytomegalovirus serostatus. A separate validation cohort of approximately 130 different subjects was used in addition to the 666-subject first cohort. The study combined high-throughput TCR immunosequencing, statistical association of individual TCRs with disease status, and machine learning to predict cytomegalovirus infection status. A later analysis re-analyzed previously published TCR beta repertoires from 550 to 700 donors and added high-resolution HLA genotyping to study TCR occurrence patterns. Rather than using new phenotypic data, the later analysis identified candidate immune exposures from TCR beta sequences and from how often those sequences occurred across donors. To decide whether each TCR beta V gene segment behaved as functional or pseudogenic, an earlier analysis of some 540 of the donors relied on high-throughput TCR beta sequencing. Donor age, sex, ethnicity and CMV serostatus were compiled together with the repertoire data. A later genetic analysis took genome-wide SNP genotypes for about 65% of the 666 donors and used that subset as a discovery cohort. Every discovery cohort repertoire had been produced on one sequencing platform. HLA typing covered class I and class II loci at four-digit resolution. The number of donors typed differed by locus, with 629-630 for A, B, C, DRB1 and DQB1, more than 500 for DQA1, 606 for DPA1, and around 460 for DPB1. Roughly five DR-DQ haplotypes were handled as single units for association and clustering, since linkage in the cohort was strong. Among about 400 genotyped donors of the cohort, an average of around 250,000 unique TCR beta nucleotide sequences was sequenced per donor, of which roughly 18% were non-productive. General study outcomes and caveats: Compared with equally common non-associated chains, HLA-associated TCR beta chains in a later analysis were more clonally expanded and had lower generation probabilities. In an earlier analysis of over 550 of the donors, most TCR beta V segments were observed in productive rearrangements about 87% or about 30% of the time, broadly matching IMGT annotations. The classifier was reported to diagnose cytomegalovirus status with high specificity and sensitivity in both the original and validation cohorts. In a later analysis, over 15,000 TCR beta sequences were associated with specific HLA alleles at a false discovery rate of 0.05. The earlier analysis of 587 of the donors excluded roughly 17 rarely observed V segments, including chromosome 9 orphons, because counts were too low. CMV serostatus was the only immune exposure information available for the cohort. According to a later genetic analysis, donors in an Asian-associated ancestry cluster had fewer N-insertions in productive TCRs than the approximately 630-donor mean. A further reported finding was that TCR beta sequences accurately predicted the HLA-A and HLA-B alleles for most subjects in the first cohort. In a later genetic analysis, a missense DCLRE1C variant was associated with V-gene and J-gene trimming of TCR beta chains, and the association was replicated in an independent cohort. Several of the top co-occurrence clusters appeared to be linked to parvovirus B19, influenza, CMV and Epstein-Barr virus, according to a later analysis. It was suggested by the authors that the approach could potentially be generalized to other disease states and immunological phenotypes. Strong co-occurrence of HLA alleles, especially DR and DQ, made assigning TCR associations to individual alleles difficult. The presence/absence analyses assumed that sequencing depth was roughly uniform across donors, and that assumption may not be true. A few of the identified cytomegalovirus-associated TCR beta chains were confirmed in vitro to be specific for cytomegalovirus antigens. In a later analysis, most CMV-associated TCR beta chains were found to appear HLA-restricted, with HLA associations seemingly driven largely by CMV exposure. Across donors, most TCR sequences were observed very rarely, whereas some public TCRs were present in many individuals. The cohort was sequenced for TCR beta chains only, and without alpha or paired-chain data the features that could be detected were limited. Correlated functional status among segregating V segments might be attributable to linkage disequilibrium, but an unknown experimental factor could not be ruled out. The 87-base-pair reads could not distinguish some IMGT-functional V segments, including TRBV6-2 and TRBV6-3, so those segments were excluded. A cluster of highly shared sequence variants was judged likely to be a technical artifact of the sequencing pipeline. Because some donors lacked HLA typing at each locus, the association tests relied only on the typed subset. In a later analysis, the rate of TCR association differed among HLA loci, with DRB1 alleles having the most associated TCRs and HLA-C alleles having the fewest. In the study, 150 to 200 TCR beta chains were listed as associated with cytomegalovirus.

In total, fewer than 750 healthy bone marrow donors made up the cohort. At the time of sampling, every cohort member was nominally healthy, though immune exposures that went unrecorded were likely present. The donor was CMV seropositive and belonged to the group of 250 to 300 seropositive cohort members. Each donor provided a peripheral blood sample, and peripheral blood mononuclear cells were used for TCR beta sequencing. The Qiagen DNeasy Blood Extraction Kit was used to extract genomic DNA from the blood cell samples. The method was the immunoSEQ multiplex PCR assay. The multiplex PCR relied on a mix of 60 forward primers for TCR Vbeta segments and 13 reverse primers for TCR Jbeta segments. Amplification of the CDR3 region of rearranged TCR beta genes was performed with a multiplex PCR assay on genomic DNA. Amplified TCR beta libraries were sequenced as 87-base-pair reads on the Illumina HiSeq System. The source study handled its data this way. A later analysis tallied about 77 million unique TCR beta chains across the 550 to 850 repertoires, and about 12 million of those chains were shared by two or more donors. Raw reads were error-corrected and collapsed into unique sequences by a nearest-neighbor algorithm in which closely related sequences were merged to remove PCR and sequencing errors. To assign V, D and J gene segments, CDR3 sequences were aligned to IMGT reference sequences. For a sequence to be retained, a match of at least six nucleotides was required to both a V gene segment and a J gene segment. A rearrangement counted as productive if the CDR3 had no stop codons and remained in frame with V and J, and every other rearrangement counted as non-productive. CDR3 was defined according to IMGT convention as the region running from the second conserved V-encoded cysteine to the conserved J-encoded phenylalanine. The earlier analysis of 550 to 650 of the donors excluded any sequence lacking an unambiguous match to a single V gene segment. In an earlier analysis of 587 of the donors, V segments were called functional above 56.7% productive rearrangements and were called segregating when the between-donor standard deviation exceeded 5%. To diagnose cytomegalovirus status from the catalog of TCR beta chain sequences, a statistical classification framework was built. In a later analysis, TCR nucleotide sequences were compared against IMGT/GENE-DB human TR gene sequences so that V and J genes could be assigned. A later analysis assigned CDR3 sequences and most-parsimonious VDJ recombination scenarios with the TCRdist pipeline. In a later analysis, each TCR beta chain was defined by its CDR3 amino acid sequence together with its V-gene family, and reads lacking a unique V-gene family were excluded. To address suspected cross-contamination and a sequencing artifact, a later analysis removed over 500 highly shared, low-generation-probability nucleotide sequences. In a later analysis, a clonal expansion index was calculated for each public chain from normalized within-repertoire ranks of inferred template counts. Generation probabilities in a later analysis came from a VDJ recombination model fitted to out-of-frame rearrangements, and those results were checked against IGoR. In a later analysis, TCR-TCR, TCR-HLA and TCR-CMV co-occurrence was scored with hypergeometric tests, and a repertoire-size bias correction was applied to TCR pairs. In a later analysis, false discovery rates were estimated by permuting HLA or CMV assignments 20 times. In a later analysis, co-occurring TCRs were grouped with DBSCAN, and TCRdist sequence similarity was added when clustering was performed within HLA-allele-positive subsets. Co-occurrence clustering excluded repertoires with fewer than 30,000 or more than 120,000 public chains, plus five with anomalous nucleotide sharing. Entries here come from immuneACCESS through TCRdb and include only in-frame sequences with V and J called. Some clones fail to appear in such tables; in the studies checked, an unresolved V gene covers under half of the shortfall, and the cause of the remainder is unknown. Clone size and the V and J calls come from that table; the DNA yielded D and trimming. The sample profile shows about 190,000 clones; around 73% of them were found once. Of the sample, over 2% is held by the ten largest clones.

This clone was seen just once. The antigen it binds to is not known. The sample holds no much larger clone one base away, and base qualities are not on file. The CDR3 covers 14 residues, taking in both the cysteine and the phenylalanine. Left in the record is the CDR3 DNA by itself, 42 bases read in frame from the first base. As encoded in the germline V gene (reference sequence), CDR1 is SEHNR while CDR2 is FQNEAQ. Deletion took 5 bases off V and 4 bases off J, with a span of 14 bases between the germline ends. The source material was PBMCs. The origin of this receptor is a woman aged 25 to 39 in good health and CMV-seropositive. The V gene is TRBV7-9 and the J gene is TRBJ1-2; the D gene is perhaps TRBD1, on 5 matching bases. The CDR3 amino acid sequence is: CASSRGDGRYGYTF. The nucleotides read TGTGCCAGCAGCCGGGGGGACGGACGCTATGGCTACACCTTC. The CDR3 plus the reference TRBV7-9 and TRBJ1-2 genes for the other parts give the full variable domain: DTGVSQNPRHKITKRGQNVTFRCDPISEHNRLYWYRQTLGQGPEFLTYFQNEAQLEKSRLLSDRFSAERPKGSFSTLEIQRTEQGDSAMYLCASSRGDGRYGYTFGSGTRLTVV.